One T cell receptor beta chain is described in this entry. What this receptor recognizes is not known. Per-base qualities were not stored, and no clone one base away is much larger. Genomic DNA was extracted from sorted cells for sequencing of the TCRbeta CDR3 region. The immunoSEQ Assay was used for sequencing of TCRbeta CDR3 regions. TCRdb took this table from immuneACCESS and kept in-frame rearrangements with V and J called. Such tables lack part of the clones; where checked against another copy, unresolved V genes explain under half of the gap, and the rest is unexplained. This sample holds approximately 86,000 clones; roughly 90% were observed only once. The ten biggest clones cover under 0.35% of the sample. This entry comes from a study of OX40 agonist ivuxolimab in advanced cancers. For the study in its entirety: Ivuxolimab was a fully human IgG2 agonistic monoclonal antibody targeting the costimulatory receptor OX40 (CD134). Intravenous ivuxolimab was administered to patients every 2 weeks at six dose levels: 0.01, 0.1, 0.3, 1.5, 3 and 10 mg/kg. Among the roughly 52 dose-escalation patients, about 19 had hepatocellular carcinoma, around 15 melanoma, 9 renal cell carcinoma and 9 head and neck cancer. A male proportion of under 85% and a mean age of around 60 years, ranging from about 20 to 80, were recorded for the dose-escalation cohort. Prior anti-PD-1, anti-PD-L1 or anti-CTLA-4 therapy was permitted, and checkpoint inhibitors had been received by roughly two fifths of dose-escalation patients. Partial responses occurred in three dose-escalation patients: two with cutaneous melanoma and one with hepatocellular carcinoma. The purpose of peripheral TCRbeta sequencing was to test whether ivuxolimab changed TCR sequence diversity and led to clonal T-cell expansion. The paper covers the monotherapy dose-escalation part of the phase I ivuxolimab trial, which included N of about 50 patients.

The trial excluded patients who had a history of autoimmune disease or were on systemic immunosuppression. Peripheral blood for TCR sequencing was drawn from every dose cohort at baseline, at cycle 4 day 1 and at cycle 7 day 1. Samples came from an open-label, multicenter, first-in-human phase I dose-escalation trial of ivuxolimab. Adults with locally advanced or metastatic head and neck squamous cell, hepatocellular, melanoma or renal cell carcinoma were enrolled in the trial. Before TCR sequencing, CD4+ and CD8+ T cells were separately sorted from peripheral blood. The research as a whole found: In partial responders in the 0.1-3.0 mg/kg groups, normalized peripheral clonal expansion was found to be among the lowest, especially among CD8+ T cells. After ivuxolimab, CD8+ T cells had more expanded clones than CD4+ T cells on average. Which antigens the clonally expanded peripheral T cells were specific for was not determined. At doses of 0.1 to 3.0 mg/kg, clonal expansion of both CD4+ and CD8+ T cells in blood was seen between baseline and week 6. Low levels of normalized T-cell clonal expansion were also shown by some nonresponding patients.

The sample here was CD4+ or CD8+ T cells sorted from blood, taken in a trial of the OX40 agonist ivuxolimab. This receptor was obtained from an adult with an advanced solid tumor such as melanoma, head and neck, liver or kidney cancer.

The nucleotides are TGTGCCAGCAGCCGAGATGGGACAGGGACGCCGTACTTC. Its protein reads: CASSRDGTGTPYF. The V and J genes are TRBV7-9 and TRBJ2-7; 9 nucleotides in the junction match TRBD1. Trimming removed 5 bases from V and 12 bases from J; the gene matches leave 11 bases unexplained. The CDR3 goes from the cysteine to the phenylalanine over 13 residues. The only DNA kept is the CDR3, 39 bases in frame from the first base. From a lookup of the germline V gene (reference sequence), CDR1 and CDR2 are SEHNR and FQNEAQ. Beyond the CDR3, the reference TRBV7-9 and TRBJ2-7 genes provide the residues; the full variable domain reads: DTGVSQNPRHKITKRGQNVTFRCDPISEHNRLYWYRQTLGQGPEFLTYFQNEAQLEKSRLLSDRFSAERPKGSFSTLEIQRTEQGDSAMYLCASSRDGTGTPYFGPGTRLTVT.